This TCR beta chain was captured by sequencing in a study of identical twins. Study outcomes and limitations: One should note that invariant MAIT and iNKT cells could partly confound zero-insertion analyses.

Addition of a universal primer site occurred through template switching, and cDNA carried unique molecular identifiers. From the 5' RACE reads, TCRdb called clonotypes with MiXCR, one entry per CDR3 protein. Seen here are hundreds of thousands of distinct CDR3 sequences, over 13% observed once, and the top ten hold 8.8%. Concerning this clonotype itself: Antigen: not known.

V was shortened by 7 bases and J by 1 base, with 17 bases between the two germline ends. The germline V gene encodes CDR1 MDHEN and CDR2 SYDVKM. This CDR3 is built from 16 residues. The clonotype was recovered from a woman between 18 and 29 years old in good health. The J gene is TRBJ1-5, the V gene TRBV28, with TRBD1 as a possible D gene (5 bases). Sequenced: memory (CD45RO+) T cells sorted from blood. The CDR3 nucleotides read TGTGCCAGCACCAGTAAGGGGATGGGAAGCAATCAGCCCCAGCATTTT. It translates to CASTSKGMGSNQPQHF.